The 2 T cell receptor beta chains below were found in one sample sequenced in a study of OX40 agonist ivuxolimab in advanced cancers. Clones were sequenced by immunoSEQ multiplex PCR, and TCRdb holds only the in-frame ones, with some missing. The table shows 60,000 to 70,000 clones, with about 90% occurring only once. The material sequenced was CD4+ or CD8+ T cells sorted from blood, taken in a trial of the OX40 agonist ivuxolimab. The receptor source for this set is an adult with an advanced solid tumor such as melanoma, head and neck, liver or kidney cancer.

This clone was seen only once. The rearrangement joins TRBV11-2 to TRBJ2-3; the D is unclear. Trimming stripped 1 base from V and 2 bases from J, with 13 bases between. There are 16 residues in the CDR3. Per the germline V gene, CDR1 is SGHAT and CDR2 is FQNNGV. The CDR3 coding sequence is TGTGCCAGCAGCTTAGGAGCTGGGGTAACCACAGATACGCAGTATTTT. It encodes CASSLGAGVTTDTQYF. The full variable domain, in which reference TRBV11-2 and TRBJ2-3 provide the parts outside the CDR3, is EAGVAQSPRYKIIEKRQSVAFWCNPISGHATLYWYQQILGQGPKLLIQFQNNGVVDDSQLPKDRFSAERLKGVDSTLKIQPAKLEDSAVYLCASSLGAGVTTDTQYFGPGTRLTVL.

The V gene is TRBV25-1, the J gene TRBJ2-3; possible D gene TRBD2, 5 bases. Trimming removed 3 bases at V and 4 bases at J, with 8 bases between. The CDR3 loop spans 13 amino acids. Germline CDR1 and CDR2: MGHDK and SYGVNS. CDR3 coding DNA: TGTGCCAGCAGTGACGGGATTTCAGATACGCAGTATTTT. It translates to CASSDGISDTQYF.